The rows below give T cell receptor beta chains drawn from one sample of a study of molecular identifiers for immune sequencing clone quantification. TCRdb reprocessed the PCR reads with MiXCR, giving one entry per CDR3 protein. The sample has around 470,000 distinct CDR3 sequences; over 20% are singletons. Sequenced material: naive CD8+ T cells from blood, with Jurkat cell RNA spiked in. Receptors originate from a human donor in good health. Some libraries in this study had Jurkat cell RNA spiked in. Each CDR3 is given with its conserved first and last residue. The D gene is left open where the match is weak. Rows give clone size only sometimes, using once, few, many, or a class for an expanded clone.

cdr3_length	v_call	d_call	clone_size	j_call	cdr3_aa	cdr3_nt
14	TRBV5-5	TRBD2	few	TRBJ2-1	CASRGTSGWNEQFF	TGTGCCAGCAGAGGGACTAGCGGATGGAATGAGCAGTTCTTC
19	TRBV11-3	.	.	TRBJ2-2	CASSLADRTGDTKTGELFF	TGTGCCAGCAGCTTAGCTGACCGGACGGGGGACACAAAAACCGGGGAGCTGTTTTTT
15	TRBV7-9	TRBD2	many	TRBJ2-7	CASSGLAGSSYEQYF	TGTGCCAGCTCGGGACTAGCGGGGAGCTCCTACGAGCAGTACTTC
15	TRBV6-2/TRBV6-3	TRBD1	few	TRBJ2-3	CASSRDRGRPDTQYF	TGTGCCAGCAGCCGAGACAGGGGTCGGCCAGATACGCAGTATTTT
12	TRBV28	.	.	TRBJ1-5	CAARQENQPQHF	TGTGCCGCCAGACAAGAGAATCAGCCCCAGCATTTT
14	TRBV5-8	TRBD1	few	TRBJ1-2	CASSLMQGADGYTF	TGTGCCAGCAGCTTGATGCAGGGGGCGGATGGCTACACCTTC
15	TRBV19	.	.	TRBJ2-3	CASSHKRIREDTQYF	TGTGCCAGTAGTCATAAAAGGATCCGGGAAGATACGCAGTATTTT
17	TRBV4-1	TRBD2	.	TRBJ2-3	CASSQDWSGVSTDTQYF	TGCGCCAGCAGCCAAGATTGGAGCGGGGTTAGCACAGATACGCAGTATTTT
12	TRBV2	.	few	TRBJ2-7	CASKDTSYEQYF	TGTGCCAGCAAAGACACTAGTTACGAGCAGTACTTC
13	TRBV7-9	.	many	TRBJ1-1	CASSQPENTEAFF	TGTGCCAGCAGCCAACCAGAGAACACTGAAGCTTTCTTT
16	TRBV23-1	.	many	TRBJ2-5	CASNASGFDTQETQYF	TGCGCCAGCAACGCGTCAGGTTTCGACACTCAAGAGACCCAGTACTTC
16	TRBV11-2	TRBD1	many	TRBJ2-4	CASSLVNRDRKNIQYF	TGTGCCAGCAGTCTCGTAAACCGGGACAGGAAAAACATTCAGTACTTC
15	TRBV4-1	.	many	TRBJ1-2	CASSQDQPGNYGYTF	TGCGCCAGCAGCCAAGATCAGCCAGGAAACTATGGCTACACCTTC
15	TRBV5-1	.	few	TRBJ2-1	CASSFRLPSYNEQFF	TGCGCCAGCAGCTTCAGGCTCCCCTCCTACAATGAGCAGTTCTTC
14	TRBV27	TRBD2	.	TRBJ2-3	CASSLLGGSDTQYF	TGTGCCAGCAGTTTATTGGGGGGGTCAGATACGCAGTATTTT
12	TRBV29-1	TRBD1	many	TRBJ1-1	CSVEDDRAGAFF	TGCAGCGTTGAAGACGACAGGGCTGGAGCTTTCTTT
17	TRBV4-1	.	many	TRBJ1-5	CASSQETGLGGNQPQHF	TGCGCCAGCAGCCAAGAAACAGGGTTGGGGGGCAATCAGCCCCAGCATTTT
18	TRBV6-5	TRBD1	.	TRBJ2-6	CASGFTDRGHFGANVLTF	TGTGCCAGCGGTTTCACGGACAGGGGGCATTTTGGGGCCAACGTCCTGACTTTC
16	TRBV27	.	few	TRBJ2-6	CASSSPRGAGANVLTF	TGTGCCAGCAGTTCCCCCCGCGGGGCTGGGGCCAACGTCCTGACTTTC
15	TRBV12-3/TRBV12-4	.	.	TRBJ1-3	CASRVDILAGNAIYF	TGTGCCAGCAGGGTGGACATCTTAGCTGGAAACGCCATATATTTT
16	TRBV7-2	.	many	TRBJ1-3	CASSLVGPASGNTIYF	TGTGCCAGCAGCTTAGTGGGGCCAGCTTCTGGAAACACCATATATTTT
15	TRBV4-1	.	many	TRBJ1-5	CASSQELGRGQPQHF	TGCGCCAGCAGCCAAGAACTAGGTAGGGGTCAGCCCCAGCATTTT
15	TRBV5-1	.	many	TRBJ2-3	CASSSLLGGTDTQYF	TGCGCCAGCAGCTCTCTATTGGGGGGCACAGATACGCAGTATTTT